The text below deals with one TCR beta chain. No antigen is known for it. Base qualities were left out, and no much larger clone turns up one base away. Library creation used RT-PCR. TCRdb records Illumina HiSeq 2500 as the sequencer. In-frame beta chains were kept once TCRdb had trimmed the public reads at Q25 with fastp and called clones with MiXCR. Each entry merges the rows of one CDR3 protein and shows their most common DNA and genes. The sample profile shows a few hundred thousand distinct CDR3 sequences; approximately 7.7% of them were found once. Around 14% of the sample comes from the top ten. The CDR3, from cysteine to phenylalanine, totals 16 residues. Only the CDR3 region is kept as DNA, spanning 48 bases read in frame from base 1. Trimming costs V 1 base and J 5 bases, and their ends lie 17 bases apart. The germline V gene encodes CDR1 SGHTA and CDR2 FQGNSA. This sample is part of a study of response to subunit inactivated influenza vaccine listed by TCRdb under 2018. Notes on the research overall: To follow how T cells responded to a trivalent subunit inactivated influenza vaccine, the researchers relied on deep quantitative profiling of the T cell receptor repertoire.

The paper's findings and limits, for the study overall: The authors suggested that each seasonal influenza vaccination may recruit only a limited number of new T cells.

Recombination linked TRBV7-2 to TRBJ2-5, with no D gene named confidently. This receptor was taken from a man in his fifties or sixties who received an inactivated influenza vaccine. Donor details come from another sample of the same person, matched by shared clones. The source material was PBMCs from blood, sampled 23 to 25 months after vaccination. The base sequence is TGTGCCAGCAGCTTAGTTGGCGGAGACCTTCTCGAGACCCAGTACTTC. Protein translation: CASSLVGGDLLETQYF.